A single sample is the source of the 24 T cell receptor beta chains below, sequenced in a study of CD8+ T cells in alopecia areata. Treatment in this sample: oral pan-JAK inhibitor, 5-10 mg twice daily. It was cDNA, reverse transcribed from extracted RNA, that served as the sequencing template. The table came from immunoSEQ multiplex PCR; TCRdb's copy has only in-frame clones and leaves some out. The sample contains about 190,000 clones, 64% of which appear only once. The sample consisted of CD4+ T cells sorted from blood, taken at week 4, from a patient treated with tofacitinib. The origin of the receptors is a human donor with alopecia areata.

Only a few counts were recorded for this clone. The V call is TRBV6-6, the J call TRBJ1-1; D gene unclear. V was pared by 4 bases and J by 0 bases, with 9 bases between. Germline V gene data show CDR1 as MNHNY and CDR2 as SVGAGI (reference sequence). This CDR3 is built from 14 residues. CDR3 protein: CASSSPPMNTEAFF. CDR3 DNA sequence: TGTGCCAGCAGTTCCCCCCCGATGAACACTGAAGCTTTCTTT.

The chain recombines TRBV28 with TRBJ1-6, with unresolved D. V was shortened by 3 bases and J by 14 bases, with 17 bases between the two germline ends. From germline, CDR1 is MDHEN and CDR2 SYDVKM. The CDR3 runs to 14 residues. The CDR3 DNA reads TGTGCCAGCAGTTTGATCCAGGTCGAAGGCACCCTCCACTTT. Its translation: CASSLIQVEGTLHF.

This clone came up once. An end of the junction differs from the germline gene, which may be a read error. The chain has TRBV29-1 and TRBJ2-3, with D unclear. CDR1 and CDR2 from the germline V gene are SQVTM and ANQGSEA. The CDR3 has 12 amino acids. The CDR3 DNA is TGTGGTATTGGCTCGGTGGCAGATACGCAGTATTTT. Translation gives CGIGSVADTQYF.

This clone was detected once. The rearrangement uses TRBV27 and TRBJ1-6; the D gene is possibly TRBD1 (5 bases). Trimming cost V 11 bases and J 9 bases, with 20 bases left between them. This CDR3 region has 14 residues. Germline V gives CDR1 MNHEY, CDR2 SMNVEV (reference sequence). CDR3 nucleotides: TGTGCCGCGCGGAACGGGGGAAGTAGTTCACCCCTCCACTTT. As protein: CAARNGGSSSPLHF.

The chain links TRBV4-1 to TRBJ2-3; 8 positions match TRBD2. The CDR3 runs 18 residues. The trim removed 0 bases at V and 2 bases at J, leaving 10 bases unmatched. The germline V gene encodes CDR1 MGHRA and CDR2 YSYEKL. CDR3 sequence (DNA): TGCGCCAGCAGCCAAGAATCTGGCGGGGGGTTCTACACAGATACGCAGTATTTT. This sequence encodes CASSQESGGGFYTDTQYF.

The chain combines TRBV6-5 with TRBJ2-1; D gene ambiguous. This CDR3 spans 15 amino acids. Between the trimmed V and J ends, which lost 5 bases and 0 bases, there was a span of 11 bases. Germline V gene lookup returns CDR1 MNHEY and CDR2 SVGAGI. CDR3 sequence (DNA): TGTGCCAGCAGTCTAGACATCAACTCCTACAATGAGCAGTTCTTC. Translation: CASSLDINSYNEQFF.

The chain links TRBV6-5 to TRBJ2-1; no clear D. This CDR3 spans 16 amino acids. V was pared by 0 bases and J by 4 bases, with 13 bases between. Germline V lookup: CDR1 MNHEY, CDR2 SVGAGI. DNA for the CDR3: TGTGCCAGCAGTTACTCGACTGGGGTATCGTACAATGAGCAGTTCTTC. Encoded protein: CASSYSTGVSYNEQFF.

V usage is TRBV7-2 and J usage is TRBJ2-3, with no clear D. This CDR3 comprises 13 residues. Trimming cost V 5 bases and J 3 bases, with 9 bases left between them. Germline V gene sequence: CDR1 SGHTA, CDR2 FQGNSA. CDR3 DNA sequence: TGTGCCAGCAGCACCCTATGGACAGATACGCAGTATTTT. Translation: CASSTLWTDTQYF.

The V gene is TRBV29-1, the J gene TRBJ1-1; no definite D call. The V gene's germline CDR1 is SQVTM and CDR2 ANQGSEA. Trimming stripped 7 bases from V and 7 bases from J, with 10 bases between. The CDR3 covers 10 residues. The DNA of the CDR3 is TGCAGCGCCGGTAACCTTGAAGCTTTCTTT. This sequence encodes CSAGNLEAFF.

The rearrangement links TRBV18 to TRBJ2-6; the D is unclear. V was clipped by 0 bases and J by 0 bases, with 3 bases between them. CDR1 is KGHSH and CDR2 is LQKENI in the germline V gene. This CDR3 is 15 amino acids long. CDR3 region: CASSPPPSGANVLTF. In nucleotides, the CDR3 is TGTGCCAGCTCACCACCGCCCTCTGGGGCCAACGTCCTGACTTTC.

This clone appeared once. The chain uses TRBV5-1 and TRBJ2-2; 9 bases match TRBD1. This CDR3 comprises 15 residues. Germline CDR1 reads SGHRS; CDR2 reads YFSETQ. V gave up 2 bases and J gave up 5 bases; unmatched junction bases: 4. In nucleotides, the CDR3 is TGCGCCAGCAGCTTACAGGGGGCAGATACCGGGGAGCTGTTTTTT. This sequence encodes CASSLQGADTGELFF.

V and J are TRBV4-1 and TRBJ2-1; no firm D call. This CDR3 has 13 amino acids. Germline V CDR1 and CDR2: MGHRA, YSYEKL. Trimming shortened V by 4 bases and J by 8 bases, and 12 bases separated the two germline ends. The CDR3 sequence: CASSPPRADEQFF. CDR3 sequence (DNA): TGCGCCAGCAGCCCCCCCCGAGCCGATGAGCAGTTCTTC.

This clone was observed a few times. The rearrangement uses TRBV6-1 and TRBJ1-5; the D is unclear. The CDR3 is 13 amino acids. Trimming removed 3 bases from V and 3 bases from J, with 6 bases in between. CDR1 MNHNS and CDR2 SASEGT come from the germline V gene. DNA of the CDR3: TGTGCCAGCAGTGAGCAAATCAATCAGCCCCAGCATTTT. Protein sequence: CASSEQINQPQHF.

J is TRBJ2-5 and V is TRBV29-1; D not certain. The ends were cut back, 4 bases at V and 4 bases at J, with 16 bases in the middle. The CDR3 is 14 residues long. Germline V gives CDR1 SQVTM, CDR2 ANQGSEA. The DNA for the CDR3 is TGCAGCGTTGTGTCACAATACCCGGGAGAGACCCAGTACTTC. Its protein product is CSVVSQYPGETQYF.

The chain combines TRBV4-1 with TRBJ2-7; TRBD1 might be the D (5 bases). Trimming took off 0 bases at V and 2 bases at J, with 11 bases between the two ends. Germline V gives CDR1 MGHRA, CDR2 YSYEKL. The CDR3 totals 15 residues. Here the CDR3 reads CASSQDPREAYEQYF. The DNA for the CDR3 is TGCGCCAGCAGCCAAGATCCCAGGGAAGCCTACGAGCAGTACTTC.

The rearrangement uses TRBV15 and TRBJ1-5; no reliable D call. The V end was cut by 2 bases, the J end by 2 bases, with 7 bases between. The CDR3 covers 14 residues. CDR1 and CDR2 (germline): LNHNV, YYDKDF (reference sequence). The CDR3 DNA follows: TGTGCCACCAGCAGACGGCAGGGCAATCAGCCCCAGCATTTT. Its protein is CATSRRQGNQPQHF.

The chain employs TRBV7-2 and TRBJ2-3, with 11 nucleotides matching TRBD2. V dropped 6 bases and J dropped 3; count of bases not matched to a gene: 2. CDR1 is SGHTA and CDR2 is FQGNSA in the germline V gene. The CDR3 loop spans 14 amino acids. The CDR3 region is CASSRLAGTDTQYF. CDR3 sequence (DNA): TGTGCCAGCAGTCGACTAGCGGGGACAGATACGCAGTATTTT. The variable domain in full, completed from reference TRBV7-2 and TRBJ2-3, reads GAGVSQSPSNKVTEKGKDVELRCDPISGHTALYWYRQSLGQGLEFLIYFQGNSAPDKSGLPSDRFSAERTGGSVSTLTIQRTQQEDSAVYLCASSRLAGTDTQYFGPGTRLTVL.

The CDR3 DNA follows: TGTGCCTGGAGTGGGGATTGGAACAGGCAAGAGACCCAGTACTTC. Translated, it gives CAWSGDWNRQETQYF. The chain employs TRBV30 and TRBJ2-5; D might be TRBD1 (5 bases). Germline V gives CDR1 GTSNPN, CDR2 SVGIG (reference sequence). The CDR3 loop spans 15 amino acids. V lost 1 base to trimming and J lost 2 bases, with 14 bases between them.

V is TRBV7-2 and J is TRBJ1-2, with D hard to call. The CDR3 has 12 amino acids. V lost 4 bases and J lost 5, with 8 bases in between. Germline CDR1 and CDR2: SGHTA and FQGNSA. As DNA, the CDR3 is TGTGCCAGCAGCTCCAGAGCGTATGGCTACACCTTC. Translation gives CASSSRAYGYTF.

Only a few counts were recorded for this clone. The chain carries TRBV15 and TRBJ2-1, with D uncertain. V lost 0 bases and J 1 base, leaving 7 bases between the germline ends. This CDR3 region has 15 residues. In germline, CDR1 is LNHNV, CDR2 YYDKDF (reference sequence). The CDR3 here is CATSRDYSSYNEQFF. CDR3 bases: TGTGCCACCAGCAGAGATTATAGTTCCTACAATGAGCAGTTCTTC.

V is TRBV10-3 and J is TRBJ1-2; 7 nucleotides match TRBD1. The CDR3 contains 14 residues. Germline-derived CDR1 and CDR2 are ENHRY and SYGVKD. The V gene end was trimmed by 6 bases and the J gene end by 0 bases; junction bases not matched to a gene: 4. The CDR3 DNA is TGTGCCATCAGAAGACAGGGAGCTAACTATGGCTACACCTTC. The encoded protein is CAIRRQGANYGYTF.

This clone has just a few counts. V and J are TRBV9 and TRBJ2-3, with D hard to call. Germline values: CDR1 SGDLS, CDR2 YYNGEE. CDR3 length: 11 amino acids. The V end was cut by 2 bases, the J end by 6 bases, with 4 bases between. The CDR3 is CASSVKDTQYF. Written as DNA, the CDR3 is TGTGCCAGCAGCGTGAAGGATACGCAGTATTTT.

About this clone itself: Other DNA sequences in this sample translate to the same CDR3. V gene TRBV30 combines with J gene TRBJ1-2; D unclear. The CDR3 length is 11 residues. The V gene lost 1 base and the J gene lost 5 bases, with 5 bases spanning the gap. Germline CDR1 GTSNPN, CDR2 SVGIG (reference sequence). The chain's CDR3 is CAWSAGYGYTF. DNA of the CDR3: TGTGCCTGGAGTGCCGGGTATGGCTACACCTTC.

The chain recombines TRBV29-1 with TRBJ2-3; 8 bases match TRBD1. CDR3 length: 14 amino acids. V lost 8 bases, J lost 2 bases, and 9 bases stayed unmatched. The germline V gene has CDR1 SQVTM and CDR2 ANQGSEA. The CDR3 reads CSFHRGINTDTQYF. CDR3 DNA: TGCAGCTTTCACAGGGGGATCAACACAGATACGCAGTATTTT.